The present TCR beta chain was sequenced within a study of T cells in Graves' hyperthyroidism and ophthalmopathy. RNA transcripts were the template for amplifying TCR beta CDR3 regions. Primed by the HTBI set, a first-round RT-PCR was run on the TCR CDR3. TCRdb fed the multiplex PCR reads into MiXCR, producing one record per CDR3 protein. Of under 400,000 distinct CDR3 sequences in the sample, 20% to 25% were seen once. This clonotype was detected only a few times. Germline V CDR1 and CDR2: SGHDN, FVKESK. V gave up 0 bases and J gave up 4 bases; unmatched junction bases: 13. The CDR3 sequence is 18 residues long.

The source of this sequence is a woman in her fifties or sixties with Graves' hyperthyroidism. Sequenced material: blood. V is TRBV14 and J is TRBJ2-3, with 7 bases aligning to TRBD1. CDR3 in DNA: TGTGCCAGCAGCCAAGAAAGAGGACAGGAGAGGTTCCCAGATACGCAGTATTTT. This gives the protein CASSQERGQERFPDTQYF.